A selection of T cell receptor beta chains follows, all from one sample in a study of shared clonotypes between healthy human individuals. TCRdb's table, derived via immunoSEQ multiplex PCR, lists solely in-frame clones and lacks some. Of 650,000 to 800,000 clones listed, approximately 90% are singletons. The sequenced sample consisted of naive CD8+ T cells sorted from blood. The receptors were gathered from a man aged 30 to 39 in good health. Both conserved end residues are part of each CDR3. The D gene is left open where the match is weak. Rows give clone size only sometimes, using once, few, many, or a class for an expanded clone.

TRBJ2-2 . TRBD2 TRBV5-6 CASSRRLAGGPTGELFF TGTGCCAGCAGCAGACGGCTAGCGGGAGGGCCCACCGGGGAGCTGTTTTTT
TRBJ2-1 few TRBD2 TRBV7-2 CASSPWAGEDNEQFF TGTGCCAGCAGCCCGTGGGCGGGAGAAGACAATGAGCAGTTCTTC
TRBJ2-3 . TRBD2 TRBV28 CASGLAGTTDTQYF TGTGCCAGCGGCCTAGCGGGAACGACAGATACGCAGTATTTT
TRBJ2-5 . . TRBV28 CASSLFYAAQETQYF TGTGCCAGCAGTTTATTCTATGCGGCTCAAGAGACCCAGTACTTC
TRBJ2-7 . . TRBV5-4 CASSLNILFRGYEQYF TGTGCCAGCAGCCTCAACATCCTATTTCGGGGCTACGAGCAGTACTTC
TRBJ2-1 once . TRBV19 CASSPTAGPYNEQFF TGTGCCAGTAGTCCTACAGCGGGTCCATACAATGAGCAGTTCTTC
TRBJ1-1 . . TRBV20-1 CSARDQGWAFF TGCAGTGCTAGAGACCAAGGGTGGGCTTTCTTT
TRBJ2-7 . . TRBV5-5 CASTHRYQTSLYEQYF TGTGCCAGCACCCATAGGTACCAGACCTCCCTCTACGAGCAGTACTTC
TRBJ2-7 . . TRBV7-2 CASVYGYEQYF TGTGCCAGCGTTTACGGCTACGAGCAGTACTTC
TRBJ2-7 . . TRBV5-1 CASSSWAPGDEQYF TGCGCCAGCAGCTCGTGGGCGCCGGGGGACGAGCAGTACTTC
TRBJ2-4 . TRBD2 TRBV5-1 CASSTGLAGDQNIQYF TGCGCCAGCAGCACGGGACTAGCGGGAGACCAAAACATTCAGTACTTC
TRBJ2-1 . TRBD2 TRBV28 CASTLTSGKYEQFF TGTGCCAGCACCTTGACTAGCGGGAAGTATGAGCAGTTCTTC
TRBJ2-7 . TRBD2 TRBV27 CASSFGLAGGEQYF TGTGCCAGCAGTTTTGGGCTAGCGGGAGGCGAGCAGTACTTC
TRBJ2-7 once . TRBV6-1 CASSDRAFTYEQYF TGTGCCAGCAGTGACAGGGCCTTTACCTACGAGCAGTACTTC
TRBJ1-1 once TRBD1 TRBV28 CASSLTGVNTEAFF TGTGCCAGCAGTCTCACAGGGGTGAACACTGAAGCTTTCTTT
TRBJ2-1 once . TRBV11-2 CASSFGDFPNEQFF TGTGCCAGCAGCTTTGGGGACTTCCCCAATGAGCAGTTCTTC
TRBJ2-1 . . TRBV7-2 CASGGALNNEQFF TGTGCCAGCGGGGGTGCCCTTAACAATGAGCAGTTCTTC
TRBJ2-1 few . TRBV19 CASSTGSSGSPGRSYNEQFF TGTGCCAGTAGTACGGGTTCGAGCGGATCACCGGGGAGATCCTACAATGAGCAGTTCTTC
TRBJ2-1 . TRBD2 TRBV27 CASTPGGYNEQFF TGTGCCAGCACCCCGGGAGGATATAATGAGCAGTTCTTC
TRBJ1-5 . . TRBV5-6 CASSLHLGQPQHF TGTGCCAGCAGCTTGCACCTTGGCCAGCCCCAGCATTTT
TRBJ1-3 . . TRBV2 CATATSGNTIYF TGTGCCACCGCGACCTCTGGAAACACCATATATTTT
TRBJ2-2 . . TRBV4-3 CASSQDWVSNTGELFF TGCGCCAGCAGCCAAGATTGGGTATCGAACACCGGGGAGCTGTTTTTT
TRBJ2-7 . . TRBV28 CASGPGISYEQYF TGTGCCAGCGGCCCGGGGATTTCGTACGAGCAGTACTTC
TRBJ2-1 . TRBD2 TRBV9 CASSGGLAGALSYNEQFF TGTGCCAGCAGCGGCGGACTAGCGGGAGCACTCTCCTACAATGAGCAGTTCTTC
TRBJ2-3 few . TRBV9 CASSVPTDTQYF TGTGCCAGCAGCGTCCCCACAGATACGCAGTATTTT
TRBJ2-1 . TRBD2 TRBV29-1 CSGRTSSYNEQFF TGCAGCGGGAGGACTAGCAGCTACAATGAGCAGTTCTTC
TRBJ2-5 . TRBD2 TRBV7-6 CASSLAKGGTGTQYF TGTGCCAGCAGCTTAGCGAAGGGAGGGACGGGGACCCAGTACTTC
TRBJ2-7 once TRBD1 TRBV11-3 CASSLRQGVEQYF TGTGCCAGCAGCTTGCGACAGGGGGTCGAGCAGTACTTC
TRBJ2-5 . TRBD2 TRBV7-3 CASSLGLAGGEETQYF TGTGCCAGCAGCTTGGGGCTAGCGGGAGGTGAGGAGACCCAGTACTTC
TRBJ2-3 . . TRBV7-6 CASSPSGTDTQYF TGTGCCAGCAGCCCATCGGGCACAGATACGCAGTATTTT
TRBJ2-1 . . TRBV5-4 CASSLASYNEQFF TGTGCCAGCAGCTTGGCTAGTTACAATGAGCAGTTCTTC
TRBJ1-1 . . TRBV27 CASRIYVLNTEAFF TGTGCCAGCAGGATATACGTTTTGAACACTGAAGCTTTCTTT
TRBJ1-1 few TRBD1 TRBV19 CASGQGGGSEAFF TGTGCCAGTGGACAGGGGGGAGGATCTGAAGCTTTCTTT
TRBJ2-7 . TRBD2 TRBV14 CASSPRLASSYEQYF TGTGCCAGCAGCCCCCGACTAGCCTCCTCCTACGAGCAGTACTTC
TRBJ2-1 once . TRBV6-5 CASRRGVSSYNEQFF TGTGCCAGCAGGAGGGGGGTCAGCTCCTACAATGAGCAGTTCTTC
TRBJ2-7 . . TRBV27 CASSSSYYEQYF TGTGCCAGCAGTTCCTCTTATTACGAGCAGTACTTC
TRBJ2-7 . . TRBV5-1 CASSSRQGPYEQYF TGCGCCAGCAGCTCCCGACAAGGTCCCTACGAGCAGTACTTC
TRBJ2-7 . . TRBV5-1 CASSLTGRWEQYF TGCGCCAGCAGCTTGACAGGGAGGTGGGAGCAGTACTTC
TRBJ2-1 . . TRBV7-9 CASSLVGVPSYNEQFF TGTGCCAGCAGCTTAGTAGGGGTCCCCTCCTACAATGAGCAGTTCTTC
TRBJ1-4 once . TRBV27 CASSLSVGGNEKLFF TGTGCCAGCAGTTTAAGTGTGGGAGGGAATGAAAAACTGTTTTTT
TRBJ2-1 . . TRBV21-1 CASSKRVQSEQFF TGTGCCAGCAGCAAAAGGGTCCAGAGTGAGCAGTTCTTC
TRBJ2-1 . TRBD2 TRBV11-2 CASSLGPPGGPPYNEQFF TGTGCCAGCAGCTTAGGACCCCCGGGGGGTCCCCCCTACAATGAGCAGTTCTTC
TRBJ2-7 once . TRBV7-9 CASSPDPSYEQYF TGTGCCAGCAGCCCAGATCCGTCCTACGAGCAGTACTTC